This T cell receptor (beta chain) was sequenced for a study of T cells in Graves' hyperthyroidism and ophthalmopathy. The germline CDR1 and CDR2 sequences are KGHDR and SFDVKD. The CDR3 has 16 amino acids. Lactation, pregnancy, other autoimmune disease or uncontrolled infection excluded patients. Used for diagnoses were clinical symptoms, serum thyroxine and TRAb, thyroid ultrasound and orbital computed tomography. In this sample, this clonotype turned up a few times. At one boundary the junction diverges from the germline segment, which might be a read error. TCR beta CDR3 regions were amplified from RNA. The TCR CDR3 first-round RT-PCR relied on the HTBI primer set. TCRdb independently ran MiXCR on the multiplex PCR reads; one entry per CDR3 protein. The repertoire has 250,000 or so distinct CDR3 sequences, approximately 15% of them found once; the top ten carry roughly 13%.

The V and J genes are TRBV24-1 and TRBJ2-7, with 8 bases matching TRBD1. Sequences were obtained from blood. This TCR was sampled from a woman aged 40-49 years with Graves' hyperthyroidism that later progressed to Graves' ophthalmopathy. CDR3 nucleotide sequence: TGTGCCAGCAGTGAAGCAGGCCGACAGGGGTTTTGGGAGCAGTACTTC. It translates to CASSEAGRQGFWEQYF.